These T cell receptor beta chains were read from a single sample in a study of blood T cells in healthy people across ages. TCRdb re-called the 5' RACE reads with MiXCR, one entry per CDR3 protein. The profile covers over 300,000 distinct CDR3 sequences, with 50% to 60% appearing a single time and 45% to 60% taken by the ten largest. Source material: blood. Receptors were obtained from a man aged 60 to 69 in good health. Both conserved end residues are part of each CDR3.

TRBV6-6 | CASSAQLAGGHETQYF
TRBV6-5 | CASISGGTGAYEQYF
TRBV3-1 | CASSQEIAGGIYGEQYF
TRBV20-1 | CSAGTSGRGDIQYF
TRBV27 | CASHKTQGVVGEQYF
TRBV7-2 | CASSLRGSFYGYTF
TRBV20-1 | CSARNMGGDYEQYF
TRBV5-1 | CASSLGRGTGNTEAFF
TRBV6-2/TRBV6-3 | CASSYLRAPPDTQYF
TRBV11-2 | CASSLGASVDEQFF
TRBV28 | CASRTPGLAGRSRNEQFF
TRBV27 | CASRPGLANNEQFF
TRBV25-1 | CASKGGGSPLHF
TRBV20-1 | CSPRQGPDTQYF
TRBV25-1 | CASSGRGQTYGYTF
TRBV3-1 | CAAGGDLAGLMQYF
TRBV27 | CASSATSGQQETQYF
TRBV12-3/TRBV12-4 | CASSWNRGRQEQYF
TRBV27 | CASSSGQGLGETQYF
TRBV6-1 | CASSGSSYEQYF
TRBV5-1 | CASSLDGLSGGAAGANVLTF
TRBV5-1 | CASSLAWASYEQYF
TRBV6-6 | CASTGTGRLLHF
TRBV6-1 | CASRQGRNTEAFF
TRBV28 | CASSSGRAGYGYTF
TRBV7-9 | CASSLQGKDEQFF
TRBV24-1 | CATSDGSTDTQYF
TRBV7-8 | CASSLIDSGYGYTF
TRBV9 | CASSGLRGEQYF
TRBV20-1 | CSARDPTARTYEQYF
TRBV28 | CASRFRDRRVEGYTF
TRBV20-1 | CSARVGETPARKQYF
TRBV5-6 | CASSPSGGAPSYNEQFF
TRBV21-1 | CASSKVGRGRDSGANVLTF
TRBV28 | CASSSRGVGDGYTF
TRBV6-1 | CASSVQGHDGETQYF
TRBV6-1 | CASSKAAISGAQETQYF
TRBV11-2 | CANNRGAGTDTQYF
TRBV2 | CASSEGGNRNQPQHF
TRBV7-2 | CASSFNAYEQFF
TRBV7-2 | CASSRRQAGQQETQYF
TRBV6-1 | CASREGTRVEQYF
TRBV12-3/TRBV12-4 | CVSTLTGAEQYF
TRBV20-1 | CSAKWGAGVLEQFF
TRBV3-1 | CASSPPNSLGANVLTF
TRBV3-1 | CASSQENRVPDTQYF
TRBV2 | CASLTGMNTEAFF
TRBV25-1 | CASSEKISGQFF
TRBV7-2 | CASSLGDFAGHEQFF
TRBV20-1 | CSARDPGRAYNSPLHF
TRBV7-2 | CASSRDSGSGQETQYF
TRBV28 | CASSFPASGKNEQYF
TRBV6-2/TRBV6-3 | CASSYSRKAETQYF
TRBV29-1 | CSARDRGNYGYTF